This is a list of T cell receptor beta chains from one sample in a study of cytomegalovirus exposure and HLA in healthy donors. Measured with immunoSEQ multiplex PCR; TCRdb has only the in-frame clones, and not every one. The data contain some 63,000 clones, roughly 83% of them singletons. The sequencing sample was made of PBMCs. The receptor set was obtained from a human donor in good health. Each CDR3 is given with its conserved first and last residue. Each record gives: V gene, clone size, J gene, D gene, CDR3 DNA, CDR3 protein. The D gene is left open where the match is weak. Size is stated for part of the rows, as once, few or many counts, or as a class when the clone is expanded.

V gene: TRBV7-2
clone size: .
J gene: TRBJ1-5
D gene: .
CDR3 DNA: TGTGCCAGCAGCTTAGGTATATCGAATCAGCCCCAGCATTTT
CDR3 protein: CASSLGISNQPQHF

V gene: TRBV2
clone size: .
J gene: TRBJ2-3
D gene: .
CDR3 DNA: TGTGCCACCCGAAAGGGGTGGCTTAGCACAGATACGCAGTATTTT
CDR3 protein: CATRKGWLSTDTQYF

V gene: TRBV4-3
clone size: .
J gene: TRBJ2-1
D gene: .
CDR3 DNA: TGCGCCAGCAGCCTGATGCGAGGGGGAGAGTCCTACAATGAGCAGTTCTTC
CDR3 protein: CASSLMRGGESYNEQFF

V gene: TRBV27
clone size: .
J gene: TRBJ1-5
D gene: .
CDR3 DNA: TGTGCCAGCAGTTTGAAGGGGTGGCAGCCCCAGCATTTT
CDR3 protein: CASSLKGWQPQHF

V gene: TRBV30
clone size: .
J gene: TRBJ1-6
D gene: .
CDR3 DNA: TGTGCCTGGAGTCCAGGGCGTCTCTTTCGGTCACCCCTCCACTTT
CDR3 protein: CAWSPGRLFRSPLHF

V gene: TRBV15
clone size: once
J gene: TRBJ1-5
D gene: TRBD1
CDR3 DNA: TGTGCCACCAGCTTGGACAGGGCAGCCCAGCATTTT
CDR3 protein: CATSLDRAAQHF

V gene: TRBV6-5
clone size: .
J gene: TRBJ2-5
D gene: .
CDR3 DNA: TGTGCCAGCGGGCGGGGTTTACAGTACTTC
CDR3 protein: CASGRGLQYF

V gene: TRBV5-4
clone size: .
J gene: TRBJ1-2
D gene: .
CDR3 DNA: TGTGCCAGCAGCCCCCGCCTCGAGACAGGAAGCTACACCTTC
CDR3 protein: CASSPRLETGSYTF

V gene: TRBV19
clone size: .
J gene: TRBJ1-2
D gene: TRBD1
CDR3 DNA: TGTGCCAGTAGTCTAAGACAGGGAAATGGCTACACCTTC
CDR3 protein: CASSLRQGNGYTF

V gene: TRBV6-1
clone size: .
J gene: TRBJ1-4
D gene: .
CDR3 DNA: TGTGCCAGCAGTGAAATGTTCTCGCCGGGTGTACTGTTTTTT
CDR3 protein: CASSEMFSPGVLFF

V gene: TRBV29-1
clone size: .
J gene: TRBJ2-2
D gene: .
CDR3 DNA: TGCAGCGCGGTACAGGACCCGAACACCGGGGAGCTGTTTTTT
CDR3 protein: CSAVQDPNTGELFF

V gene: TRBV4-3
clone size: .
J gene: TRBJ2-1
D gene: TRBD2
CDR3 DNA: TGCGCCAGCAGCCAAGATCCCCATGCTAGCGGGAGGGCTTACGAGCAGTTCTTC
CDR3 protein: CASSQDPHASGRAYEQFF

V gene: TRBV6-1
clone size: .
J gene: TRBJ1-1
D gene: .
CDR3 DNA: TGTGCCAGCAAGCTAGAGATGAACACTGAAGCTTTCTTT
CDR3 protein: CASKLEMNTEAFF

V gene: TRBV2
clone size: .
J gene: TRBJ1-1
D gene: TRBD1
CDR3 DNA: TGTGCCAGCAGTGGGGGCCTAAGGACAGGGGAAGCTTTCTTT
CDR3 protein: CASSGGLRTGEAFF

V gene: TRBV18
clone size: once
J gene: TRBJ2-5
D gene: TRBD1
CDR3 DNA: TGTGCCAGCTCAACCGGACAGGGGGTAGGGGAGACCCAGTACTTC
CDR3 protein: CASSTGQGVGETQYF

V gene: TRBV6-5
clone size: .
J gene: TRBJ2-1
D gene: .
CDR3 DNA: TGTGCCAGCAGTTACTCGACGGGAGTCTACAATGAGCAGTTCTTC
CDR3 protein: CASSYSTGVYNEQFF

V gene: TRBV9
clone size: few
J gene: TRBJ2-1
D gene: .
CDR3 DNA: TGTGCCAGCAGCGTAGAGGTGAGGGCAGGCTGGAATGAGCAGTTCTTC
CDR3 protein: CASSVEVRAGWNEQFF

V gene: TRBV7-2
clone size: .
J gene: TRBJ1-1
D gene: TRBD1
CDR3 DNA: TGTGCCAGCAGCTTCCGGGACAGGGGACTCGCGAGGGCTGAAGCTTTCTTT
CDR3 protein: CASSFRDRGLARAEAFF

V gene: TRBV19
clone size: once
J gene: TRBJ1-4
D gene: TRBD1
CDR3 DNA: TGTGCCAGTAAGGACAGGGGGAGAGCAACCAATGAAAAACTGTTTTTT
CDR3 protein: CASKDRGRATNEKLFF

V gene: TRBV6-5
clone size: .
J gene: TRBJ1-3
D gene: .
CDR3 DNA: TGTGCCAGCAGTTACTCGGGCAGGGGTGACACCATATATTTT
CDR3 protein: CASSYSGRGDTIYF

V gene: TRBV11-3
clone size: .
J gene: TRBJ2-3
D gene: .
CDR3 DNA: TGTGCCAGCAGCTTAGGGACTCCCGATACGCAGTATTTT
CDR3 protein: CASSLGTPDTQYF

V gene: TRBV2
clone size: .
J gene: TRBJ2-7
D gene: .
CDR3 DNA: TGTGCCAGCAGTGGAGGGCTCGAGCAGTACTTC
CDR3 protein: CASSGGLEQYF

V gene: TRBV18
clone size: .
J gene: TRBJ1-4
D gene: .
CDR3 DNA: TGTGCCAGCTCACCACCGTCCGGTCGGACTAATGAAAAACTGTTTTTT
CDR3 protein: CASSPPSGRTNEKLFF

V gene: TRBV5-1
clone size: .
J gene: TRBJ2-1
D gene: TRBD2
CDR3 DNA: TGCGCCAGCAGCACCATAGCGGGGGGACTCTACAATGAGCAGTTCTTC
CDR3 protein: CASSTIAGGLYNEQFF

V gene: TRBV11-2
clone size: .
J gene: TRBJ2-5
D gene: TRBD2
CDR3 DNA: TGTGCCAGCAGCTTAATCGGCGGGGGAGAGACCCAGTACTTC
CDR3 protein: CASSLIGGGETQYF